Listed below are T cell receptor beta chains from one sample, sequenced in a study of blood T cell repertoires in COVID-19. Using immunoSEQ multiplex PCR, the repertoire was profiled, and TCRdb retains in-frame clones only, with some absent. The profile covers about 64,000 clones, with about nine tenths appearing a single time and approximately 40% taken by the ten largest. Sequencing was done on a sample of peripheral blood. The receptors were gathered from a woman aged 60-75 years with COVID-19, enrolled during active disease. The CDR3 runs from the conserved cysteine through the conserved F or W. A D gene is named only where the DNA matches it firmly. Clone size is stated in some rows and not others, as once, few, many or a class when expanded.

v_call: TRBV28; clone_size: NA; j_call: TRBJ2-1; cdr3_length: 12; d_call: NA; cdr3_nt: TGTGCCAGCAGTCCTAGTTTCTATGAGCAGTTCTTC; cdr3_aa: CASSPSFYEQFF
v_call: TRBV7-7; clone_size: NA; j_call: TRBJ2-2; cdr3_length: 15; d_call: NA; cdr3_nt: TGTGCCAGCAGTCGAGGGACATTGAACACCGGGGAGCTGTTTTTT; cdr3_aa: CASSRGTLNTGELFF
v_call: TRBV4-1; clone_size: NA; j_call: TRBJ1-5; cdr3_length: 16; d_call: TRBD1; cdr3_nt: TGCGCCAGCAGCCCCCGACGGGACAGGGGCAATCAGCCCCAGCATTTT; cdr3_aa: CASSPRRDRGNQPQHF
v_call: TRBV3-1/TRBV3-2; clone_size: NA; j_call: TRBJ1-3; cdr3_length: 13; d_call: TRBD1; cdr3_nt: TGTGCCAGCAGCACGGGACAGAGGGACACCATATATTTT; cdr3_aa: CASSTGQRDTIYF
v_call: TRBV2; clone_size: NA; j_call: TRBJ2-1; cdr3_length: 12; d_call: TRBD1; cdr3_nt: TGTGCCAGCAGGCCGATTGGGACAGGGCAGTTCTTC; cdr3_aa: CASRPIGTGQFF
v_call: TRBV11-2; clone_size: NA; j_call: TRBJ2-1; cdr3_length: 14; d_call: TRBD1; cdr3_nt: TGTGCCAGCAGCCCCGGACAGGGCTACAATGAGCAGTTCTTC; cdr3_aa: CASSPGQGYNEQFF
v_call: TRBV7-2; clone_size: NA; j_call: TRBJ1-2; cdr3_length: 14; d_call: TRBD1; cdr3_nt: TGTGCCAGCAGCCCGACAGGGGGGGTATATGGCTACACCTTC; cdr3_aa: CASSPTGGVYGYTF
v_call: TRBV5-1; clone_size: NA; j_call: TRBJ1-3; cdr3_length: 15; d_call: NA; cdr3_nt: TGCGCCAGCAGCTTGGGATCCGGGTTGGGAAACACCATATATTTT; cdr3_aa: CASSLGSGLGNTIYF
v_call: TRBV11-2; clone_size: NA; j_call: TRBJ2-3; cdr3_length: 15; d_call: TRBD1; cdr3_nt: TGTGCCAGCAGCTTAGTGGGTAGGGGGCTGAATACGCAGTATTTT; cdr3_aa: CASSLVGRGLNTQYF
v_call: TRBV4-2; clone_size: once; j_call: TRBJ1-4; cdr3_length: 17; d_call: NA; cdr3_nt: TGTGCCAGCAGCCAAGATCGAGGACGGGGGGTTAGGGAAAAACTGTTTTTT; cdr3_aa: CASSQDRGRGVREKLFF
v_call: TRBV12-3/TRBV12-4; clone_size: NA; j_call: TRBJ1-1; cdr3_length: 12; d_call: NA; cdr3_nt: TGTGCCAGCAGTCCGAGCGGGGCTGAAGCTTTCTTT; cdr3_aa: CASSPSGAEAFF
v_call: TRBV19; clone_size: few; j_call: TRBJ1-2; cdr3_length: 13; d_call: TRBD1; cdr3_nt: TGTGCCAGTAGTACGACAGGGGGCGATGGCTACACCTTC; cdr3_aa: CASSTTGGDGYTF
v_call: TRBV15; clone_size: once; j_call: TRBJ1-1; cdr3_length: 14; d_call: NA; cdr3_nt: TGTGCCACCAGCAGAGATGGGGGGAGGTCGGCAGCTTTCTTT; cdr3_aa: CATSRDGGRSAAFF
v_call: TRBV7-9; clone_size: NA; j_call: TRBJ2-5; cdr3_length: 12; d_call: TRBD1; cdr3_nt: TGTGCCCTCCGACAGGGCCAAGAGACCCAGTACTTC; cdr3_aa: CALRQGQETQYF
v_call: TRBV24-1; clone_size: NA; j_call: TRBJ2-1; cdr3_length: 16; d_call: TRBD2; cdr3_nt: TGTGCCACCAGTGATTTGCAGGGCCGCGGGGGCAATGAGCAGTTCTTC; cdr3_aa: CATSDLQGRGGNEQFF
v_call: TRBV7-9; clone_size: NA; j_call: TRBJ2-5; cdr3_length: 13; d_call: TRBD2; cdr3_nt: TGTGCCAGCAGCGTACCGGGGGGTGAGACCCAGTACTTC; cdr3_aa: CASSVPGGETQYF
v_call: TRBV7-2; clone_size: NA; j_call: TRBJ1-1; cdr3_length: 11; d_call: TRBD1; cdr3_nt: TGTGCCAGCAGCGTGACAGGGGAGGCTTTCTTT; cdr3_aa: CASSVTGEAFF
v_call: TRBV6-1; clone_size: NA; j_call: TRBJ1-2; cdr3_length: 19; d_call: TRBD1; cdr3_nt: TGTGCCAGCAGTGAAGCGCTTCGCGGTTTTGCAGGGGGGTTCTACGGCTACACCTTC; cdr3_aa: CASSEALRGFAGGFYGYTF
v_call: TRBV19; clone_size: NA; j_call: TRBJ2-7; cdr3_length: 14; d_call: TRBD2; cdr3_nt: TGTGCCAGTAGTATAACGGGAGGTCCCTACGAGCAGTACTTC; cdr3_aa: CASSITGGPYEQYF
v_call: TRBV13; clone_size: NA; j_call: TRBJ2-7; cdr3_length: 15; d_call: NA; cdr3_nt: TGTGCCAGCAGCGCAGACACCCAGGGGACATACGAGCAGTACTTC; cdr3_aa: CASSADTQGTYEQYF
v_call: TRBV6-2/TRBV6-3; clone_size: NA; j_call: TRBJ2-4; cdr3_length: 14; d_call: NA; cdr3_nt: TGTGCCAGCAGTTATCTACAGGGAGAGAACATTCAGTACTTC; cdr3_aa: CASSYLQGENIQYF
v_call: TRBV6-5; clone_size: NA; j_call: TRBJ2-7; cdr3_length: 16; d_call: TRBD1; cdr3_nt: TGTGCCAGCAGTTACTCCAGGGGGTGGGGCTCCTACGAGCAGTACTTC; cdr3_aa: CASSYSRGWGSYEQYF
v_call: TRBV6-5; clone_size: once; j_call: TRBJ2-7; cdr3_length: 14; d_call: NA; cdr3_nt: TGTGCCAGCAGGTCCCGGTTTTCCTCCTACGAGCAGTACTTC; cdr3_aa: CASRSRFSSYEQYF
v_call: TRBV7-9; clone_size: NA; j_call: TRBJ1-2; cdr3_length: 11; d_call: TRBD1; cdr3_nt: TGTGCCAGCAGCCTGACAGGGGGCTACACCTTC; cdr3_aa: CASSLTGGYTF
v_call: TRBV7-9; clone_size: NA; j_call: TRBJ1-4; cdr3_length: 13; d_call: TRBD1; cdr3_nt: TGTGCCAGCAAAGTAACAGGGGAGGAAAAACTGTTTTTT; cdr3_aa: CASKVTGEEKLFF
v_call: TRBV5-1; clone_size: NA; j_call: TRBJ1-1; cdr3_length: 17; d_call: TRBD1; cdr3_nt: TGCGCCAGCAGCTTGGGACAGGGGTCGAGCATGAACACTGAAGCTTTCTTT; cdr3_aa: CASSLGQGSSMNTEAFF
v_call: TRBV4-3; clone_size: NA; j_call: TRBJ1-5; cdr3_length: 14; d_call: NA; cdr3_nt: TGCGCCAGCAGCTTTAGACTAATCGTCCAGCCCCAGCATTTT; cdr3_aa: CASSFRLIVQPQHF
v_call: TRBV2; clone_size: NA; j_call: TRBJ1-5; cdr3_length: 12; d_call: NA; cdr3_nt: TGTGCCAGCAGTGAGGTGAGTCAGCCCCAGCATTTT; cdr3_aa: CASSEVSQPQHF
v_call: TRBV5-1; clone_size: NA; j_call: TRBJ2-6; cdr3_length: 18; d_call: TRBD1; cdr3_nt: TGCGCCAGCAGCTTCCGGGCAGGGGGATACTCTGGGGCCAACGTCCTGACTTTC; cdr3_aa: CASSFRAGGYSGANVLTF
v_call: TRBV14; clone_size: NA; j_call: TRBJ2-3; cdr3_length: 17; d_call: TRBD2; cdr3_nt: TGTGCCAGCAGCTCTCCATCCGGGAGGAGGAACACAGATACGCAGTATTTT; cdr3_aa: CASSSPSGRRNTDTQYF
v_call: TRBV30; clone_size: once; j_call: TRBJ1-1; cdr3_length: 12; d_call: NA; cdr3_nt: TGTGCCTGGAGTCTAATGACATATGAAGCTTTCTTT; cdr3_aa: CAWSLMTYEAFF
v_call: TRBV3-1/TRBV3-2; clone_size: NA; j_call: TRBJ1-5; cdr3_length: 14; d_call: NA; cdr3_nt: TGTGCCAGCAGCCTCCAGGGCGGAAATCAGCCCCAGCATTTT; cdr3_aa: CASSLQGGNQPQHF